These 17 T cell receptor beta chains share one sample of origin, sequenced in a study of cytomegalovirus exposure and HLA in healthy donors. 13 Jbeta primers and 60 Vbeta primers were used for the PCR. Using immunoSEQ multiplex PCR, the repertoire was profiled, and TCRdb retains in-frame clones only, with some absent. The data show about 150,000 clones, roughly 72% seen once. The material sequenced was PBMCs. The receptors come from a man in his forties in good health and CMV-seronegative.

In DNA, the CDR3 is TGTGCCAGCAGCTTACCGGCAGGGTGGAGCACTGAAGCTTTCTTT. As protein: CASSLPAGWSTEAFF. The J gene is TRBJ1-1, the V gene TRBV7-9, with D possibly being TRBD1 (5 bases). CDR1 is SEHNR, CDR2 FQNEAQ, per germline (reference sequence). CDR3 length equals 15 residues. With 2 bases removed from V and 4 bases from J, the gap between germline ends came to 14 bases.

With regard to this clone: The identical CDR3 is also encoded by other nucleotide sequences in the sample. This chain joins TRBV7-3 and TRBJ1-1; D is unresolved. Trimming shortened V by 2 bases and J by 1 base, and 8 bases separated the two germline ends. The CDR3 spans 14 residues. Looked up from germline, CDR1 is SGHTA and CDR2 is FQGTGA. CDR3 in DNA: TGTGCCAGCAGCTTATCCCCGGGGAACACTGAAGCTTTCTTT. It yields the protein CASSLSPGNTEAFF.

The V gene is TRBV11-2, the J gene TRBJ2-5; 7 bases match TRBD2. V lost 5 bases and J lost 2; bases outside the gene matches: 11. CDR1 and CDR2 from the germline V gene are SGHAT and FQNNGV. This CDR3 is built from 16 residues. CDR3 nucleotide sequence: TGTGCCAGCAGCCCCAGGCAATTGGGAGGGCAAGAGACCCAGTACTTC. Translating gives CASSPRQLGGQETQYF. Full variable domain (missing parts from reference TRBV11-2 and TRBJ2-5): EAGVAQSPRYKIIEKRQSVAFWCNPISGHATLYWYQQILGQGPKLLIQFQNNGVVDDSQLPKDRFSAERLKGVDSTLKIQPAKLEDSAVYLCASSPRQLGGQETQYFGPGTRLLVL.

The chain uses TRBV7-2 and TRBJ2-7, with 12 bases that match TRBD2. The CDR3 spans 15 residues. Trimming took 1 base from V and 6 from J; bases not matched to a gene: 4. Germline CDR1 and CDR2: SGHTA and FQGNSA. In DNA form, the CDR3 reads TGTGCCAGCAGCTTAGAGGGGACTAGCGGGTTCGAGCAGTACTTC. Translating it yields CASSLEGTSGFEQYF.

In its sample, this clone was seen once. The chain couples TRBV23-1 to TRBJ1-6; a possible D gene is TRBD1 (6 bases). TRBV23-1 is placed among ORFs of uncertain function. The germline V and J ends were trimmed by 2 bases and 2 bases, with 13 bases remaining between them. The CDR3 runs to 17 residues. The CDR3 protein is CASSQQGRVPYNSPLHF. The CDR3 coding sequence is TGCGCCAGCAGTCAACAGGGGAGGGTCCCCTATAATTCACCCCTCCACTTT.

This chain's CDR3 is CASSPHRFSSTDTQYF. DNA for the CDR3: TGCGCCAGCAGCCCCCACAGGTTTTCTAGCACAGATACGCAGTATTTT. The chain uses TRBV5-1 and TRBJ2-3; D is perhaps TRBD1 (5 bases). Trimming took 4 bases from V and 0 from J, leaving 15 bases between them. CDR3 length equals 16 residues. Germline V gene data show CDR1 as SGHRS and CDR2 as YFSETQ.

The chain uses TRBV5-1 and TRBJ2-3, with D hard to call. V lost 5 bases to trimming and J lost 2 bases, with 15 bases between them. This CDR3 region has 15 residues. Germline loops: CDR1 SGHRS, CDR2 YFSETQ. The CDR3 loop reads CASRSGFPFTDTQYF. In DNA, the CDR3 is TGCGCCAGCAGGTCCGGGTTTCCATTCACAGATACGCAGTATTTT.

The gene calls are TRBV9 and TRBJ1-2, with 7 positions matching TRBD1. Germline lookup yields CDR1 SGDLS and CDR2 YYNGEE. This CDR3 is built from 15 residues. After removal of 4 bases from V and 3 bases from J, the junction contained 9 bases not matched to a gene. The CDR3 DNA follows: TGTGCCAGCAGCCCCGGAGGAGGGGGCTACTATGGCTACACCTTC. It yields the protein CASSPGGGGYYGYTF.

The rearrangement joins TRBV4-1 to TRBJ2-3, with 11 bases lining up with TRBD2. Germline V lookup: CDR1 MGHRA, CDR2 YSYEKL. The CDR3 has 15 amino acids. The J segment lost 1 base and the V segment lost 4 bases, leaving 1 base of the junction unmatched. The DNA for the CDR3 is TGCGCCAGCAGCCGTAGCGGGGGGGGCACAGATACGCAGTATTTT. It translates to CASSRSGGGTDTQYF.

There are a few counts of this clone. This sequence joins TRBV4-3 and TRBJ2-1; tentative D call: TRBD1 (6 bases). V lost 3 bases and J lost 5, with 11 bases in between. The CDR3 sequence is 14 residues long. Per germline, CDR1 LGHNA and CDR2 YSLEER. DNA of the CDR3: TGCGCCAGCAGCCAGCTTACAGGGCACAATGAGCAGTTCTTC. This codes for CASSQLTGHNEQFF.

The chain links TRBV4-1 to TRBJ1-2; 7 bases agree with TRBD1. This CDR3 has 16 amino acids. CDR1 is MGHRA, CDR2 YSYEKL, per germline. The ends lost 0 bases at V and 0 bases at J; junction bases unmatched: 4. CDR3 bases: TGCGCCAGCAGCCAAGAAGACAGGGTAGCTAACTATGGCTACACCTTC. It is translated as CASSQEDRVANYGYTF.

This chain links TRBV2 with TRBJ2-7; no clear D gene. With 7 bases removed from V and 6 bases from J, the gap between germline ends came to 16 bases. The germline gives CDR1 SNHLY, CDR2 FYNNEI. The CDR3 totals 13 residues. CDR3 protein: CASIVTASVEQYF. The CDR3 DNA follows: TGTGCCAGCATTGTAACGGCTAGTGTCGAGCAGTACTTC.

This clone was found a few times. The rearrangement joins TRBV10-3 to TRBJ1-2; a weak D match, TRBD1 (6 bases). This CDR3 is 12 amino acids long. V shed 6 bases and J shed 8 bases, with 13 bases lying between them. Germline CDR1 reads ENHRY; CDR2 reads SYGVKD. The CDR3 is CAIRQTGRGYTF. DNA for the CDR3: TGTGCCATCAGACAAACAGGGCGGGGCTACACCTTC.

The chain is built from TRBV10-3 and TRBJ2-5; D remains unclear. Germline values: CDR1 ENHRY, CDR2 SYGVKD. The CDR3 runs 14 residues. Trimming removed 2 bases at V and 3 bases at J, with 10 bases between. The CDR3 region is CAISEKLTEETQYF. The CDR3 nucleotides read TGTGCCATCAGTGAGAAACTAACTGAAGAGACCCAGTACTTC.

The gene calls are TRBV6-1 and TRBJ2-7; D remains unclear. V was cut by 7 bases and J by 1 base, with 11 bases left in between. CDR1 and CDR2 (germline): MNHNS, SASEGT. This CDR3 has 13 residues. The CDR3: CASKTGSSYEQYF. The CDR3 DNA follows: TGTGCCAGCAAGACTGGTAGTTCCTACGAGCAGTACTTC.

The chain has TRBV29-1 and TRBJ1-4, with 9 bases that match TRBD1. Trimming cost V 4 bases and J 7 bases; bases outside gene matches: 4. The CDR3 has 13 amino acids. Germline CDR1 is SQVTM and CDR2 is ANQGSEA. The CDR3 nucleotides are TGCAGCGTTGGGGGGACAGGGTCTGAAAAACTGTTTTTT. Amino acid sequence: CSVGGTGSEKLFF. Supplemented by reference TRBV29-1 and TRBJ1-4, the full variable domain reads SAVISQKPSRDICQRGTSLTIQCQVDSQVTMMFWYRQQPGQSLTLIATANQGSEATYESGFVIDKFPISRPNLTFSTLTVSNMSPEDSSIYLCSVGGTGSEKLFFGSGTQLSVL.

The chain has TRBV10-3 and TRBJ2-7; 9 bases are shared with TRBD2. The CDR3 has 15 amino acids. The ends lost 6 bases at V and 2 bases at J; junction bases unmatched: 8. The V gene's germline CDR1 is ENHRY and CDR2 SYGVKD. The CDR3: CAIRGASGDPYEQYF. CDR3 nucleotide sequence: TGTGCCATCAGGGGGGCTAGCGGGGACCCCTACGAGCAGTACTTC.